One sample yielded the 2 T cell receptor beta chains listed below, sequenced in a study of neoadjuvant anti-PD-1 for oral cavity cancer. Time point meaning: after neoadjuvant nivolumab, at surgical resection. Sequencing used immunoSEQ multiplex PCR; TCRdb keeps in-frame clones, though not all of them. The sample shows roughly 25,000 clones, 27% of them seen only once. This sample comprised tumor tissue, obtained after nivolumab (anti-PD-1) treatment. Receptor source: a person aged 40 to 85 with oral cavity squamous cell carcinoma.

Only a few counts were recorded for this clone. The J gene is TRBJ2-5, the V gene TRBV30, with a possible D match to TRBD1 (5 bases). The germline CDR1 and CDR2 sequences are GTSNPN and SVGIG (reference sequence). CDR3 size: 11 residues. Trimming removed 7 bases from V and 1 base from J, with 7 bases in between. CDR3 amino acids: CASQGQETQYF. The CDR3 coding sequence is TGTGCCTCCCAGGGCCAAGAGACCCAGTACTTC.

This clone was counted between two and nine times. The chain uses TRBV6-5 and TRBJ1-1; D remains ambiguous. V shed 4 bases and J shed 7 bases, with 10 bases lying between them. Germline values: CDR1 MNHEY, CDR2 SVGAGI. This CDR3 has 12 residues. The CDR3 sequence: CASSSPGLEAFF. The DNA of the CDR3 is TGTGCCAGCAGTTCCCCGGGCCTTGAAGCTTTCTTT.